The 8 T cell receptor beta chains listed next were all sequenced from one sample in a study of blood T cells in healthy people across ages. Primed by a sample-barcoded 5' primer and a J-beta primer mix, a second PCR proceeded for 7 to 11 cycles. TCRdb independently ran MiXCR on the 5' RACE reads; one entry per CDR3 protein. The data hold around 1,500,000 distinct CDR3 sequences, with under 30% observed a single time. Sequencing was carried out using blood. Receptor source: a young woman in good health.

As DNA, the CDR3 is TGTGCCAGCAGCTTAGGAAAGACAGGGCGGCGCAATCAGCCCCAGCATTTT. This encodes CASSLGKTGRRNQPQHF. This sequence joins TRBV7-9 and TRBJ1-5; 7 nucleotides match TRBD1. The junction had 8 bases not matched to a gene; V was cut back by 1 base and J by 2 bases. CDR1 and CDR2 (germline): SEHNR, FQNEAQ (reference sequence). The CDR3 spans 17 residues.

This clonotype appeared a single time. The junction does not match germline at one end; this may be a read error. Written as DNA, the CDR3 is TGCACCAGCAGCTTGGTGTCGAATGAGCAGTTCTTC. As protein: CTSSLVSNEQFF. The genes are TRBV5-1 and TRBJ2-1; D ambiguous. This CDR3 is built from 12 residues. Germline CDR1 and CDR2: SGHRS and YFSETQ.

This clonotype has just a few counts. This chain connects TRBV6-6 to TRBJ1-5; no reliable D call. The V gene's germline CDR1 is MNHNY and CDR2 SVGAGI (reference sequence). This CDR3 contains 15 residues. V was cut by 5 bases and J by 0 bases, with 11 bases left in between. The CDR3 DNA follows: TGTGCCAGCAGTCCCCCCTTTGGTAGCAATCAGCCCCAGCATTTT. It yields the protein CASSPPFGSNQPQHF.

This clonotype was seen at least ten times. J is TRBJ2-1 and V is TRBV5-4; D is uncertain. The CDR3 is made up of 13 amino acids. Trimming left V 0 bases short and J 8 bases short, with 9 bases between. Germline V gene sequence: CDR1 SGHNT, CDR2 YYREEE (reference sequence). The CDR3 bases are TGTGCCAGCAGCTTGGCCATGGACGATGAGCAGTTCTTC. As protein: CASSLAMDDEQFF.

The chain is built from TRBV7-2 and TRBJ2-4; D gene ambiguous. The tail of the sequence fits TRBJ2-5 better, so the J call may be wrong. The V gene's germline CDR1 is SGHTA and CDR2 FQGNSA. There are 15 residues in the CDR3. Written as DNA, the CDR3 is TGTGCCAGCAGCTTATCGCGTGACGTTCGGGAGACCCAGTACTTC. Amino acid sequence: CASSLSRDVRETQYF.

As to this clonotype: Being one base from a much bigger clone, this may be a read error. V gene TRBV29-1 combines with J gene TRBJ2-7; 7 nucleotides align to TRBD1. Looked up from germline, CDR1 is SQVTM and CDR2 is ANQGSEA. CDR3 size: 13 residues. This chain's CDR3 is CGVRLGQAYEQYF. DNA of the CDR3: TGCGGCGTCCGACTCGGACAGGCCTACGAGCAGTACTTC.

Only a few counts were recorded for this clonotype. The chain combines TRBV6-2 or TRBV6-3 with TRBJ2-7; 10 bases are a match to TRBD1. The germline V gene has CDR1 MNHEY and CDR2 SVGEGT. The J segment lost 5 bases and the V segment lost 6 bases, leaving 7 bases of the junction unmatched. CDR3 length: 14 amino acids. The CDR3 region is CASRNSGTGDEQYF. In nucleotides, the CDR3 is TGTGCCAGCAGAAATTCCGGGACAGGGGACGAGCAGTACTTC.

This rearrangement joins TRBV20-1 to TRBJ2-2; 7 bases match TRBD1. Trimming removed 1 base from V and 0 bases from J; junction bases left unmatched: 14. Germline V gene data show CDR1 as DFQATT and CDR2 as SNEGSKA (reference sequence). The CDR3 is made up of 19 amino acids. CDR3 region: CSARGFMRQGFANTGELFF. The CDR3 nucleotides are TGCAGTGCTAGAGGTTTTATGCGACAGGGATTCGCGAACACCGGGGAGCTGTTTTTT.